Listed below are T cell receptor beta chains from one sample, sequenced in a study of patients and donors after allogeneic stem cell transplantation. TCRdb called the RT-PCR reads again in MiXCR, with one record for every CDR3 protein. This table has roughly 250,000 distinct CDR3 sequences, 13% to 15% appearing once. Sequenced sample: blood, either unsorted or a sorted T cell fraction (not recorded which). These receptors all come from a human donor who was either an allogeneic HSCT recipient or a stem cell or donor lymphocyte infusion donor (not recorded which). It is not recorded whose cells these are; they may come from a transplant donor. Both conserved end residues are part of each CDR3. D genes are given only for firm matches. The size field is filled for only some rows; it gives once, few, many or a size class.

J | V | size | D | DNA | CDR3
TRBJ2-1 | TRBV11-3 | few | - | TGTGCCAGCAGTCCCATGCCCACCTACAATGAGCAGTTCTTC | CASSPMPTYNEQFF
TRBJ1-2 | TRBV29-1 | many | - | TGCAGCGTTGTCTCGGAGTACGGCTACACCTTC | CSVVSEYGYTF
TRBJ1-4 | TRBV7-2 | - | - | TGTGCCAGCAGCTTAGATAGGGACCCTTCGGAAAAACTGTTTTTT | CASSLDRDPSEKLFF
TRBJ1-1 | TRBV20-1 | - | - | TGCAGTGCTAGAGAAGGAGGCCTGAACACTGAAGCTTTCTTT | CSAREGGLNTEAFF
TRBJ1-3 | TRBV29-1 | few | - | TGCAGCGTTTTGGGGATCTCTGGAAACACCATATATTTT | CSVLGISGNTIYF
TRBJ1-3 | TRBV4-1 | - | - | TGCGCCAGCAGCCCAACCCCACGACAGACAGGAGCAGACACCATATATTTT | CASSPTPRQTGADTIYF
TRBJ2-1 | TRBV7-2 | few | - | TGTGCCAGCAGCCTTAGACAGGCCAACACGGCCAACAATGAGCAGTTCTTC | CASSLRQANTANNEQFF
TRBJ2-1 | TRBV20-1 | many | TRBD2 | TGCAGTGCGGTGAATCCGGGAGGGGCCAATGAGCAGTTCTTC | CSAVNPGGANEQFF
TRBJ1-2 | TRBV6-1 | few | TRBD1 | TGTGCCAGCACCTACAGGGGGCGCGGCTATGGCTACACCTTC | CASTYRGRGYGYTF
TRBJ1-1 | TRBV6-5 | few | - | TGTGCCAGCAGTTACTTTGGGGAGGCGGGGACTGAAGCTTTCTTT | CASSYFGEAGTEAFF
TRBJ1-1 | TRBV7-2 | many | - | TGTGCCAGCAGCGCCGACACATCGAACACTGAAGCTTTCTTT | CASSADTSNTEAFF
TRBJ1-4 | TRBV11-3 | - | TRBD1 | TGTGCCAGCTCGACAGGGGGCGGGTTTACAGGTGAAAAACTGTTTTTT | CASSTGGGFTGEKLFF
TRBJ2-7 | TRBV18 | few | - | TGTGCCAGCTCACGGCAGATTGAAGACGAGCAGTACTTC | CASSRQIEDEQYF
TRBJ2-7 | TRBV12-3/TRBV12-4 | many | - | TGTGCCAGCAGTTCCCGCCTACTACCGGAAGAGCAGTACTTC | CASSSRLLPEEQYF
TRBJ1-2 | TRBV20-1 | few | TRBD1 | TGCAGTGCTATGTTCGCGGGCGGGACAGGTGTGGGGTATGGCTACACCTTC | CSAMFAGGTGVGYGYTF
TRBJ1-1 | TRBV20-1 | few | TRBD1 | TGCAGTGCCCTTTACGACAGGGGGATAGTGAACACTGAAGCTTTCTTT | CSALYDRGIVNTEAFF
TRBJ2-2 | TRBV12-3/TRBV12-4 | few | - | TGTGCCAGCAGTTTAGTAGCGTCGGGGCACACCGGGGAGCTGTTTTTT | CASSLVASGHTGELFF